This entry features one T cell receptor beta chain sequence. The antigen it binds to is not known. No much larger clone exists at a distance of one base, and base qualities are not known. The data are from a study of T-cell memory formation after mild COVID-19 (dated by TCRdb to 2020 to 2022). Context from the whole study: TCR sequence clusters from the two donors were found to be largely donor specific. Two young, previously healthy adult volunteers made up the cohort, one male and one female. T-cell clones expanding and contracting after mild COVID-19 in a couple of donors were tracked by longitudinal TCRalpha and TCRbeta repertoire sequencing.

Sequenced on an Illumina NovaSeq 6000. TCRalpha and TCRbeta cDNA libraries were built by 5'RACE with constant-segment primers, adding sample barcodes and unique molecular identifiers. Trizol reagent was used to extract RNA from every sample. Library amplification was performed in two PCR steps, and a second sample barcode and Illumina TruSeq adapters were introduced in the second step. Sequencing of the libraries was done on an Illumina NovaSeq, producing 2 x 150 bp paired-end reads. Processing in the source paper ran as follows. Demultiplexing of reads and collapsing into UMI-guided consensus sequences were performed with migec v1.2.7. Using mixcr v2.1.11, the UMI consensuses were aligned to TRA and TRB V and J templates and assembled into clonotypes. Clonotypes were classified as expanded or contracted when called significant by both edgeR and NoisET, with noise models trained on biological replicates. For edgeR calls, the thresholds were a false discovery rate-adjusted p below 0.01 and a log2 fold-change of 1. As an exploratory analysis of dynamics, max-normalized trajectories of the 1000 most abundant clonotypes were examined by PCA with hierarchical clustering. Each responding clone was given a CD4 or CD8 phenotype based on the CD4+ and CD8+ repertoires, which had been sequenced separately. In TCRdb, the public reads were trimmed at Q25 with fastp and aligned with MiXCR, with productive beta chains retained. Duplicate CDR3 protein sequences are folded into a single record with the most common DNA and genes. The V and J calls shown here were made by TCRdb, not taken from the authors' results. Recorded for this sample are tens of thousands of distinct CDR3 sequences; around 6.1% of them occurred a single time. Of the sample, about 0.8% is held by the ten largest clones.

CDR1 and CDR2 are drawn from the germline V gene: LGHNA, YNFKEQ. Taken from cysteine to phenylalanine, the CDR3 has 15 residues. CDR3 DNA only is kept here, 45 bases in frame from base 1. Between the V and J ends, shortened by 6 bases and 7 bases respectively, the junction contains 19 bases. Ficoll-Paque density gradient centrifugation was used to isolate PBMCs. Broad study findings and their caveats: SARS-CoV-2 specificity was not confirmed for the second-wave clones peaking on day 37. Contracting CD4+ clones appeared mostly in the CM and EM memory subsets, whereas CD8+ clones were enriched in EMRA. Clones contracting from day 15 to 85 had balanced CD4/CD8 phenotypes, while a second wave expanding from day 15 to 37 was biased towards CD4+. Some responding clones were found in pre-infection memory, which suggests that pre-existing cross-reactive memory T cells took part in the SARS-CoV-2 response. The study included only a couple of mild cases, and larger cohorts that include severe cases with pre-infection samples were judged to be necessary.

The sequence is built from TRBV4-2 and TRBJ2-1; the D gene is tentatively TRBD1 or TRBD2, each matching 5 bases. This sequence originates from an adult who had mild COVID-19 (a few samples of this study predate the infection). The sample titles of this study are shuffled in the database, so cell type and time point are left out. What was sequenced was PBMCs or a T cell subset sorted from them (not recorded which). The CDR3 protein: CASSQTAGTQNEQFF. The nucleotide sequence reads as follows: TGTGCCAGCAGTCAAACGGCAGGGACCCAAAATGAGCAGTTCTTC.